The entry below gives a single TCR beta chain sequence along with its context. The antigen remains undetermined. One end of the junction does not line up with germline, which may come from a read error. The record originates from a study of graft-versus-host responses after intestinal transplantation. Looking at the study overall: For two to four years after anti-thymocyte globulin induction, all recipients took tacrolimus and steroids.

Sequencing was performed with immunoSEQ multiplex PCR; in TCRdb, only in-frame clones are kept and a portion is missing. The data contain approximately 86,000 clones, around 92% of them seen just once; the ten biggest clones take up around 0.38%. The CDR3 covers 13 residues. Germline CDR1 reads SSHAT; CDR2 reads FNYEAQ (reference sequence). Overall study results and limits: Recipient marrow harbored GvH clones, some of which surfaced first in ileum or blood.

The receptor's source is a human donor who was the organ donor for an intestinal transplant. The V call is TRBV7-7, the J call TRBJ2-1; no definite D call. The sequencing here drew on unstimulated CD8+ T cells sorted from spleen or lymph node cells, taken before transplant. For the CDR3, the DNA is TGTGCTAGCAGCTTAACAGCCTACAATGAGCAGTTCTTC. Amino acid sequence: CASSLTAYNEQFF.